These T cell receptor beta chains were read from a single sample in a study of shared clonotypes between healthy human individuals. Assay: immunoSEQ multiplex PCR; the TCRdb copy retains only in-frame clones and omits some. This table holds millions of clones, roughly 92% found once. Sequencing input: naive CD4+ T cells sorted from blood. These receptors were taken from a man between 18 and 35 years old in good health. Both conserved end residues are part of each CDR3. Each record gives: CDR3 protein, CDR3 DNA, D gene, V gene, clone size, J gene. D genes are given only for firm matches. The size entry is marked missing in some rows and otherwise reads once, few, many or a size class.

CDR3: CASSFEGFSTDTQYF; DNA: TGCGCCAGCAGCTTCGAGGGATTTAGCACAGATACGCAGTATTTT; D: .; V: TRBV5-1; size: .; J: TRBJ2-3
CDR3: CASSRSPLEQSYEQYF; DNA: TGCGCCAGCAGCCGATCGCCCCTGGAACAGTCCTACGAGCAGTACTTC; D: .; V: TRBV5-1; size: .; J: TRBJ2-7
CDR3: CASSPPRGREKLFF; DNA: TGTGCCAGCAGTCCCCCTAGGGGGCGCGAAAAACTGTTTTTT; D: TRBD1; V: TRBV28; size: once; J: TRBJ1-4
CDR3: CASSTKEVDIQYF; DNA: TGTGCCAGCTCGACGAAGGAGGTCGACATTCAGTACTTC; D: .; V: TRBV18; size: .; J: TRBJ2-4
CDR3: CASLVRTGVYEQYF; DNA: TGTGCCAGCCTGGTAAGGACAGGGGTTTACGAGCAGTACTTC; D: TRBD1; V: TRBV2; size: once; J: TRBJ2-7
CDR3: CASSYPGGPTDTQYF; DNA: TGTGCCAGCAGCTATCCCGGGGGGCCCACAGATACGCAGTATTTT; D: .; V: TRBV13; size: .; J: TRBJ2-3
CDR3: CASSLQPWDTEAFF; DNA: TGTGCCAGTAGTCTCCAACCCTGGGACACTGAAGCTTTCTTT; D: .; V: TRBV19; size: .; J: TRBJ1-1
CDR3: CASSPPGGQGQETQYF; DNA: TGTGCCAGCAGCCCCCCTGGGGGACAGGGACAAGAGACCCAGTACTTC; D: TRBD1; V: TRBV7-9; size: .; J: TRBJ2-5
CDR3: CASSPVLEGVPTEAFF; DNA: TGTGCCAGCTCACCAGTACTTGAGGGGGTACCCACTGAAGCTTTCTTT; D: .; V: TRBV18; size: once; J: TRBJ1-1
CDR3: CASSPPGQGRDGYTF; DNA: TGTGCCAGCTCACCCCCGGGGCAGGGTCGGGATGGCTACACCTTC; D: .; V: TRBV18; size: .; J: TRBJ1-2
CDR3: CASSLRALARGEQYF; DNA: TGTGCCAGCAGCTTAAGGGCACTAGCTCGAGGGGAGCAGTACTTC; D: .; V: TRBV11-2; size: .; J: TRBJ2-7
CDR3: CASSVESASNQPQHF; DNA: TGTGCCAGCAGTGTTGAGAGCGCGAGCAATCAGCCCCAGCATTTT; D: .; V: TRBV2; size: .; J: TRBJ1-5
CDR3: CASGQGALQPQHF; DNA: TGCGCCAGCGGACAGGGGGCACTACAGCCCCAGCATTTT; D: TRBD1; V: TRBV10-2; size: .; J: TRBJ1-5
CDR3: CASTSKGTGNEQFF; DNA: TGTGCCAGCACCAGTAAGGGCACGGGCAATGAGCAGTTCTTC; D: .; V: TRBV2; size: .; J: TRBJ2-1
CDR3: CASSLARTSGTEAFF; DNA: TGTGCCAGCAGCTTGGCTAGGACTTCGGGGACTGAAGCTTTCTTT; D: .; V: TRBV5-4; size: .; J: TRBJ1-1
CDR3: CASSLAVDRRTDTQYF; DNA: TGTGCCAGCAGCTTAGCCGTGGACAGGCGCACAGATACGCAGTATTTT; D: TRBD1; V: TRBV7-9; size: .; J: TRBJ2-3
CDR3: CASSLGRGTNTGELFF; DNA: TGTGCCAGCAGCTTAGGACGGGGGACGAACACCGGGGAGCTGTTTTTT; D: .; V: TRBV7-8; size: .; J: TRBJ2-2
CDR3: CASSYSGRFWPQHF; DNA: TGTGCCAGCAGTTACTCGGGACGTTTTTGGCCCCAGCATTTT; D: .; V: TRBV6-6; size: .; J: TRBJ1-5
CDR3: CASSPPGKNYEQYF; DNA: TGTGCCAGTAGTCCGCCGGGAAAAAACTACGAGCAGTACTTC; D: .; V: TRBV19; size: .; J: TRBJ2-7
CDR3: CASSSRTSGELFF; DNA: TGCGCCAGCAGCTCCCGAACGTCCGGGGAGCTGTTTTTT; D: .; V: TRBV5-1; size: .; J: TRBJ2-2
CDR3: CASSLRVVSYNEQFF; DNA: TGCGCCAGCAGCTTGCGGGTGGTCTCCTACAATGAGCAGTTCTTC; D: .; V: TRBV5-1; size: once; J: TRBJ2-1
CDR3: CASSLWTSSGNEQFF; DNA: TGTGCCAGCAGCCTCTGGACTAGCAGTGGAAATGAGCAGTTCTTC; D: TRBD2; V: TRBV7-2; size: .; J: TRBJ2-1
CDR3: CASSELGEKLFF; DNA: TGTGCCAGCAGTGAATTAGGAGAAAAACTGTTTTTT; D: .; V: TRBV6-1; size: .; J: TRBJ1-4
CDR3: CASSEFRDPGTDTQYF; DNA: TGTGCCAGCAGTGAATTTAGGGACCCAGGCACAGATACGCAGTATTTT; D: .; V: TRBV25-1; size: .; J: TRBJ2-3
CDR3: CASSLQGRDTQYF; DNA: TGTGCCAGCAGCTTACAGGGACGTGATACGCAGTATTTT; D: .; V: TRBV9; size: once; J: TRBJ2-3
CDR3: CASSFKPWRGVDTEAFF; DNA: TGTGCCAGCAGCTTTAAGCCATGGAGGGGGGTGGACACTGAAGCTTTCTTT; D: .; V: TRBV7-2; size: .; J: TRBJ1-1
CDR3: CASRKTGTGEKLFF; DNA: TGTGCCAGCAGGAAAACCGGGACAGGAGAAAAACTGTTTTTT; D: TRBD1; V: TRBV28; size: .; J: TRBJ1-4
CDR3: CASSLGVTGFNEQYF; DNA: TGTGCCAGCAGCTTGGGGGTCACAGGGTTCAACGAGCAGTACTTC; D: .; V: TRBV5-4; size: .; J: TRBJ2-7
CDR3: CASSHPRAGVATEAFF; DNA: TGCGCCAGCAGCCACCCCAGGGCAGGCGTGGCGACTGAAGCTTTCTTT; D: .; V: TRBV4-1; size: .; J: TRBJ1-1